This T cell receptor beta chain is from a study of T cell responses to AZD1222 COVID-19 vaccine. Overall study findings and caveats: A reported finding is that nearly half of spike-specific TCRs target unmutated variant regions.

Analysis merged second doses at about 4 or about 12 weeks. About this clone itself: The target antigen is unknown.

Only in-frame clones appear in the TCRdb table, and some are missing; sequencing was by immunoSEQ multiplex PCR. The sample has approximately 35,000 clones; 70% to 90% are singletons. The CDR3 covers 14 residues. Germline CDR1 reads SGHTS; CDR2 reads YDEGEE. The ends were cut back, 1 base at V and 9 bases at J, with 15 bases in the middle. The material sequenced was peripheral blood, taken 28 days after the second AZD1222 dose. The TCR sequence derives from an adult who received the AZD1222 COVID-19 vaccine. The chain is built from TRBV5-8 and TRBJ2-3, with D possibly matching TRBD1 (5 bases). Here the CDR3 DNA reads TGTGCCAGCAGCTTGATGCAGGGCCCTCGGACGCAGTATTTT. The encoded protein is CASSLMQGPRTQYF.